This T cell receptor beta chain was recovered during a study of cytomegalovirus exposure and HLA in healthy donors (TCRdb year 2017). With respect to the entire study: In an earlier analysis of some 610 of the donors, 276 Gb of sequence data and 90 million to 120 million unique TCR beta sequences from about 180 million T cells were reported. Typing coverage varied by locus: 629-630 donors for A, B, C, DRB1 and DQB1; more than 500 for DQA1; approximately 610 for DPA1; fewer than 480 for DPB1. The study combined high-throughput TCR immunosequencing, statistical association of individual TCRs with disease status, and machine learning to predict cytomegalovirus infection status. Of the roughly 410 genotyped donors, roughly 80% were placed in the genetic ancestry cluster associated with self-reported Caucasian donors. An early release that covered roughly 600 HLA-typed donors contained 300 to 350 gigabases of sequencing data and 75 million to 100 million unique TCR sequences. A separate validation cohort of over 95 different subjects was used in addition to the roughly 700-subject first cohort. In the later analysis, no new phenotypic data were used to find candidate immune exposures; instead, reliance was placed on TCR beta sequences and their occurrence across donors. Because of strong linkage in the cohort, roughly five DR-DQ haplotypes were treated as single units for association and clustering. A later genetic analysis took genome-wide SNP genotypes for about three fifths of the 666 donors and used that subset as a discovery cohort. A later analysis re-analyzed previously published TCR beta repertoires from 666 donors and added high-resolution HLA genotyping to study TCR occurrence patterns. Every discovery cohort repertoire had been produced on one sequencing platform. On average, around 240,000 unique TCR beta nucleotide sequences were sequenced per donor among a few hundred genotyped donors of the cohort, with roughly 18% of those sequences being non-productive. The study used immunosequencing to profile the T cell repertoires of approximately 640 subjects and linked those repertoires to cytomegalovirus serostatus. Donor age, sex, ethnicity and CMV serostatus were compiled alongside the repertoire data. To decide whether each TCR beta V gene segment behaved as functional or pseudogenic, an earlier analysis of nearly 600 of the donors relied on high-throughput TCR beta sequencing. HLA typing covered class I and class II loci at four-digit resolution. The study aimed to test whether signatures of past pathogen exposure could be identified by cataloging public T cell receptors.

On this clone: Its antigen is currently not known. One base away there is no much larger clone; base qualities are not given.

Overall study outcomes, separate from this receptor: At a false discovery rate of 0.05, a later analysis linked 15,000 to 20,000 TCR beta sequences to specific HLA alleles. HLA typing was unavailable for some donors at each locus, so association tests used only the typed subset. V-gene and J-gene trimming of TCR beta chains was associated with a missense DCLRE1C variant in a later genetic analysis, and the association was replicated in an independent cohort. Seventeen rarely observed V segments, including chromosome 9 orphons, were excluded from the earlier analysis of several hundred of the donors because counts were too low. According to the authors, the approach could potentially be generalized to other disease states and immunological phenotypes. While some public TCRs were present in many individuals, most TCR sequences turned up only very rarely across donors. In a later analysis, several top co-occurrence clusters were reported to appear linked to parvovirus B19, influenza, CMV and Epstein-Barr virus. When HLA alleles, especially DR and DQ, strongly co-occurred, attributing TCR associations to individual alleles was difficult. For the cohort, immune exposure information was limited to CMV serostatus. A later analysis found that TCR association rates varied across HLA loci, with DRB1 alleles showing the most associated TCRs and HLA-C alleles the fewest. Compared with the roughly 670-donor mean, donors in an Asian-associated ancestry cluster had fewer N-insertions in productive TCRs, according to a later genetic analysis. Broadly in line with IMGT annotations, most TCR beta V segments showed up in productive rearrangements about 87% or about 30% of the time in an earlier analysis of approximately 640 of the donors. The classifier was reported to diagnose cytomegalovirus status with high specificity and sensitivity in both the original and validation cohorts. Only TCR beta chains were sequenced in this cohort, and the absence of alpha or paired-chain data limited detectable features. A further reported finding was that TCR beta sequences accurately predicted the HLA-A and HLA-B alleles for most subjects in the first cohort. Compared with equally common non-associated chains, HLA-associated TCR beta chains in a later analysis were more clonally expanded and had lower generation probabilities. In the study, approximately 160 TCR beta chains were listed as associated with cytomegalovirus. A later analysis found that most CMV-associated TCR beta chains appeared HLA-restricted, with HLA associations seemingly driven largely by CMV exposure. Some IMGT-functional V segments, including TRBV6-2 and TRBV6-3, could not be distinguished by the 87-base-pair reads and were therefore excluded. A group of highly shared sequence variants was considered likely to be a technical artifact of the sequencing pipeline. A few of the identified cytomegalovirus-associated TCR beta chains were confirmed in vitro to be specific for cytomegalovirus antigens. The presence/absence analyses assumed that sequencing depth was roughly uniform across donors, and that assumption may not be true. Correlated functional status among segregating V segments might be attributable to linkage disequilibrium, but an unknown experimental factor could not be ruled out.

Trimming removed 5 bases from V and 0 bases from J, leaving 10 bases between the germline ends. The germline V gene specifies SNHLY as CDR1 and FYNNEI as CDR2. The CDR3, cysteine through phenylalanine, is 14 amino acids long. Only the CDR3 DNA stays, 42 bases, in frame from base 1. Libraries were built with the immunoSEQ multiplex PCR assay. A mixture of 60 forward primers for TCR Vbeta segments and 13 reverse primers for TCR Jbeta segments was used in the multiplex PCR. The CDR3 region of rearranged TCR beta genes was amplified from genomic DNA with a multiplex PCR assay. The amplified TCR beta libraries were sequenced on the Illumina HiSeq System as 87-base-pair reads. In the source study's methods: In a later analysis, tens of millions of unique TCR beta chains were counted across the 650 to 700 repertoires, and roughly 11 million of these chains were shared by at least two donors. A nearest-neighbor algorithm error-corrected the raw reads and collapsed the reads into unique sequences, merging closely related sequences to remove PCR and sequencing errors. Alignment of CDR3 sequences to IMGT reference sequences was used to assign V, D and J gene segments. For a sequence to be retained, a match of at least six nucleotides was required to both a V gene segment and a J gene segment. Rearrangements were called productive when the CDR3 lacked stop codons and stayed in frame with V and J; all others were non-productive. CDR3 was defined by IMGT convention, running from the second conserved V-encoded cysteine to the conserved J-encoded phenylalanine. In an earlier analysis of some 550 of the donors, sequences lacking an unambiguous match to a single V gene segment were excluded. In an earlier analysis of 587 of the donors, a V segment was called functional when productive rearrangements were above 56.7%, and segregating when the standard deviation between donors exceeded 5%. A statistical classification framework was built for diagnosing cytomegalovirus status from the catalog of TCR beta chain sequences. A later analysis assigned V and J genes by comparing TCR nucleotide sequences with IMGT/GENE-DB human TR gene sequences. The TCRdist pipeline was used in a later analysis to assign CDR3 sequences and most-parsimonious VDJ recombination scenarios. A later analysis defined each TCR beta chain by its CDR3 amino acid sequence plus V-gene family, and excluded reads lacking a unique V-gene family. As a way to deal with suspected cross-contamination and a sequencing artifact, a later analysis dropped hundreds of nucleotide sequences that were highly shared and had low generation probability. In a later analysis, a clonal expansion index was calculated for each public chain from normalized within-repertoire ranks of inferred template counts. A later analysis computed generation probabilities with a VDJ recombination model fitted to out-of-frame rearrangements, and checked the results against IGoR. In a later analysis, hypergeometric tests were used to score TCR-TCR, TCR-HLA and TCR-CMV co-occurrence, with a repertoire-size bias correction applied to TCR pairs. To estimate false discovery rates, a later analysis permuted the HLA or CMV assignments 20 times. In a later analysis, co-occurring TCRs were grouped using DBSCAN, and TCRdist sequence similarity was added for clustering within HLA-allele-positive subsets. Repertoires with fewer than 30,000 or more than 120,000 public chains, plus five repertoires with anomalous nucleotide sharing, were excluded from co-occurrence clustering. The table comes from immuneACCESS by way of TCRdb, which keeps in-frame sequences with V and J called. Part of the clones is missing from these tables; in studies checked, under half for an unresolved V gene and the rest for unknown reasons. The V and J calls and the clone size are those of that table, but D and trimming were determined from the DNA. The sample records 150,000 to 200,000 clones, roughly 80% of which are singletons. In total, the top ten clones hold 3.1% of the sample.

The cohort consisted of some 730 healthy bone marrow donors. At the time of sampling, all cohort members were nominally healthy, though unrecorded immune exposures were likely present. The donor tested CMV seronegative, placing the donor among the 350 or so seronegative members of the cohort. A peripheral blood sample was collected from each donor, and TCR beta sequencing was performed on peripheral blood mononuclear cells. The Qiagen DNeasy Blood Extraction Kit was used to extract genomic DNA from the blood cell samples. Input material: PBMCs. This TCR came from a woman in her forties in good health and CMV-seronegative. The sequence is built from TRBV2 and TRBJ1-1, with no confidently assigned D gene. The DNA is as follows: TGTGCCAGCAGTACCCAGAGGTTGAACACTGAAGCTTTCTTT. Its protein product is CASSTQRLNTEAFF.